Each of the 17 T cell receptor beta chains below was sequenced from the same sample in a study of blood T cell repertoires in COVID-19 (dated by TCRdb to 2020 to 2022). The method behind the library was the immunoSEQ multiplex PCR assay. The table was pulled from immuneACCESS by TCRdb, which kept in-frame rearrangements only. Such tables lose some clones; where checked, under half of the loss comes from unresolved V genes, and the rest has no known cause. The sample includes about 100,000 clones, with 80% to 95% observed a single time. In total, the top ten clones hold over 5% of the sample. Material for sequencing was peripheral blood. Every receptor here comes from a man in his late teens or twenties with COVID-19, enrolled during active disease.

The V gene is TRBV18, the J gene TRBJ2-5; D unclear. The V and J ends lost 0 bases and 2 bases respectively, with 4 bases between them. The germline gives CDR1 KGHSH, CDR2 LQKENI. The CDR3 runs to 13 residues. This CDR3 reads CASSPPVQETQYF. The CDR3 DNA reads as TGTGCCAGCTCACCACCTGTACAAGAGACCCAGTACTTC.

The chain has TRBV28 and TRBJ2-7; D perhaps matches TRBD2 (7 bases). Trimming left V 2 bases short and J 6 bases short, with 17 bases between. The germline V gene has CDR1 MDHEN and CDR2 SYDVKM. The CDR3 consists of 15 residues. The CDR3 DNA follows: TGTGCCAGCAGTTTAGGGGGCGCCGGGGGGTCCGAGCAGTACTTC. As protein: CASSLGGAGGSEQYF.

This chain connects TRBV6-5 to TRBJ1-5, with D perhaps TRBD1 (6 bases). CDR1 and CDR2 from the germline V gene are MNHEY and SVGAGI. V lost 7 bases, J lost 4 bases, and 14 bases lay in between. This CDR3 has 14 residues. Written as DNA, the CDR3 is TGTGCCAGCAACAGGGATCGAAGTAATCAGCCCCAGCATTTT. It encodes CASNRDRSNQPQHF.

The chain uses TRBV6-5 and TRBJ2-1; 9 bases agree with TRBD1. Losses at the gene ends were 4 bases for V and 1 base for J; bases not matched to a gene: 2. From germline, CDR1 is MNHEY and CDR2 SVGAGI. CDR3 length: 15 residues. CDR3 coding DNA: TGTGCCAGCAGTTTAGGGACAGGGTCCTACAATGAGCAGTTCTTC. Its translation: CASSLGTGSYNEQFF.

The rearrangement uses TRBV21-1 and TRBJ2-5; the D call in the table, TRBD2, was not verified against the DNA. TRBV21-1 is deemed a pseudogene. The CDR3 extends over 13 amino acids. CDR3 loop: CAASQRNSETQYF. The CDR3 region has the DNA TGTGCCGCTAGTCAGCGGAACAGCGAGACCCAGTACTTC.

The rearrangement joins TRBV9 to TRBJ2-3, with 10 bases lining up with TRBD2. The germline CDR1 and CDR2 sequences are SGDLS and YYNGEE. The CDR3 spans 15 residues. With V trimmed by 3 bases and J by 1 base, 2 bases remained unmatched. Here the CDR3 reads CASSATSGGTDTQYF. As DNA, the CDR3 is TGTGCCAGCAGCGCAACTAGCGGGGGCACAGATACGCAGTATTTT.

The chain employs TRBV6-2 or TRBV6-3 and TRBJ2-5, with TRBD2 matching 8 bases. Germline V gene data show CDR1 as MNHEY and CDR2 as SVGEGT. This CDR3 has 16 residues. Unmatched junction bases numbered 12, after V lost 4 bases and J lost 5 bases. DNA of the CDR3: TGTGCCAGCAGTTCTTTCGAAGCGGGGGCGCGGGAGACCCAGTACTTC. It codes for CASSSFEAGARETQYF.

The chain carries TRBV5-8 and TRBJ2-7, with a weak D call TRBD2 (7 bases). Trimming removed 6 bases from V and 6 bases from J, with 19 bases in between. The CDR3 runs 14 residues. CDR1 SGHTS and CDR2 YDEGEE come from the germline V gene. This CDR3 is CASTEVGEGGEQYF. The CDR3 nucleotides read TGTGCCAGCACCGAAGTCGGGGAGGGGGGCGAGCAGTACTTC.

This clone was picked up a small number of times. The chain combines TRBV10-3 with TRBJ2-3; D is perhaps TRBD2 (6 bases). V was trimmed by 4 bases and J by 5 bases, leaving 10 bases between them. The CDR3 length is 13 residues. In germline, CDR1 is ENHRY, CDR2 SYGVKD. CDR3 residues: CAISGGVEDTQYF. The CDR3 DNA follows: TGTGCCATCAGTGGGGGGGTTGAAGATACGCAGTATTTT.

V usage is TRBV18 and J usage is TRBJ2-6, with 7 nucleotides matching TRBD1. Germline V gene lookup returns CDR1 KGHSH and CDR2 LQKENI. The CDR3 has 19 residues. The V segment lost 2 bases and the J segment 1 base; nucleotides outside the gene matches: 11. The CDR3 coding sequence is TGTGCCAGCTCACCAATCGGACAGGCCCGAATTTCTGGGGCCAACGTCCTGACTTTC. Its translation is CASSPIGQARISGANVLTF.

This clone was counted only a few times. The V gene is TRBV2, the J gene TRBJ1-6; 9 positions match TRBD1. The germline CDR1 and CDR2 sequences are SNHLY and FYNNEI. J gave up 7 bases and V 6 bases, and 7 bases lay outside the gene matches. The CDR3 sequence is 15 residues long. The CDR3 reads CASSPTGTGNSPLHF. For the CDR3, the DNA is TGTGCCAGCAGCCCAACCGGGACAGGGAATTCACCCCTCCACTTT.

The chain couples TRBV15 to TRBJ1-2; the D is unclear. V dropped 4 bases and J dropped 4 bases, with 16 bases sitting between them. The germline gives CDR1 LNHNV, CDR2 YYDKDF (reference sequence). The CDR3 extends over 15 amino acids. This CDR3 is CATSTRTGSGYGYTF. CDR3 DNA: TGTGCCACCAGCACCCGGACGGGTAGCGGCTATGGCTACACCTTC.

The CDR3 is CASSKGGSGSLGTGELFF. CDR3 DNA: TGTGCCAGCAGCAAAGGGGGTAGCGGGAGTCTCGGCACCGGGGAGCTGTTTTTT. This chain uses TRBV21-1 with TRBJ2-2; whether TRBD2, the table's D call, matches the DNA was not checked. TRBV21-1 is reported as a pseudogene. There are 18 residues in the CDR3.

The rearrangement joins TRBV28 to TRBJ2-2; 10 bases map to TRBD2. Per germline, CDR1 MDHEN and CDR2 SYDVKM. The CDR3 has 17 amino acids. Losses at the gene ends were 1 base for V and 8 bases for J; bases not matched to a gene: 10. The CDR3 nucleotides read TGTGCCAGCAGTTTATTGGGCCTAGCGGGAGTTGTGGGGGAGCTGTTTTTT. Translation gives CASSLLGLAGVVGELFF.

The V and J genes are TRBV12-2 and TRBJ1-3; the table's D gene call, TRBD1, was not cross checked with the DNA. TRBV12-2 is a pseudogene locus. This CDR3 has 14 amino acids. The CDR3 DNA reads TGTGCAAGTCGCTTTCGCCTGGGCGGAAACACCATATATTTT. Translating it yields CASRFRLGGNTIYF.

The chain carries TRBV4-3 and TRBJ2-7, with TRBD1 matching 9 bases. The CDR3 extends over 17 amino acids. The germline V gene encodes CDR1 LGHNA and CDR2 YSLEER. The ends lost 0 bases at V and 1 base at J; junction bases unmatched: 7. The CDR3 sequence is CASSQDQTGGTSYEQYF. The CDR3 nucleotides are TGCGCCAGCAGCCAAGATCAGACAGGGGGTACATCCTACGAGCAGTACTTC.

This clone was seen once. The V and J genes are TRBV6-5 and TRBJ2-7, with TRBD1 identical over 7 bases. The CDR3 spans 13 residues. CDR1 MNHEY and CDR2 SVGAGI come from the germline V gene. V lost 10 bases to trimming and J lost 3 bases; unmatched junction nucleotides: 9. CDR3 region: CAIRSGGDYEQYF. The CDR3 bases are TGTGCCATTAGGTCAGGGGGAGACTACGAGCAGTACTTC.